Below are 11 T cell receptor beta chains sequenced from a single sample in a study of shared clonotypes between healthy human individuals. The assay was immunoSEQ multiplex PCR, and TCRdb's table has in-frame clones only and misses some. Of some 2,100,000 clones detected, roughly 95% appear once; the ten largest clones hold around 0.13%. The sequencing sample was made of naive CD4+ T cells sorted from blood. Described subset: CD45RA+ positively selected. The receptors here all came from a man in his late teens or twenties in good health.

This chain connects TRBV30 to TRBJ2-4; D not resolved. CDR1 is GTSNPN, CDR2 SVGIG, per germline (reference sequence). V lost 3 bases, J lost 13 bases, and 16 bases lay in between. The CDR3 runs to 12 residues. The CDR3 nucleotides are TGTGCCTGGAGCGCACAAACCGGGCCGCAGTACTTC. This gives the protein CAWSAQTGPQYF.

This clone was recorded only once. CDR3 in DNA: TGTGCCAGCTCACCAACCGGACTTCTCTACGAGCAGTACTTC. Translation: CASSPTGLLYEQYF. The chain is built from TRBV18 and TRBJ2-7, with D maybe TRBD2 (5 bases). Trimming cost V 2 bases and J 3 bases, with 11 bases left between them. The CDR3 extends over 14 amino acids. The germline gives CDR1 KGHSH, CDR2 LQKENI.

The V call is TRBV5-1, the J call TRBJ2-7; TRBD2 matches 10 bases. This CDR3 spans 16 amino acids. Per the germline V gene, CDR1 is SGHRS and CDR2 is YFSETQ. The V gene end was trimmed by 4 bases and the J gene end by 0 bases; junction bases not matched to a gene: 7. The CDR3 DNA reads as TGCGCCAGCAGCCCCCGGACTAGCGGAAGCTCCTACGAGCAGTACTTC. It yields the protein CASSPRTSGSSYEQYF.

The rearrangement uses TRBV30 and TRBJ2-3; D is ambiguous. Trimming shortened V by 1 base and J by 4 bases, and 15 bases separated the two germline ends. Looked up from germline, CDR1 is GTSNPN and CDR2 is SVGIG (reference sequence). This CDR3 has 15 residues. The CDR3 DNA follows: TGTGCCTGGAGTGAACCCTCGGGCCTGGCAGATACGCAGTATTTT. Residues: CAWSEPSGLADTQYF.

This clone was recorded only once. This chain connects TRBV7-4 to TRBJ1-2; maybe TRBD1 (5 bases). V lost 3 bases and J lost 4, with 18 bases in between. The germline CDR1 and CDR2 sequences are SGHVT and SQSDAQ. This CDR3 is built from 16 residues. The CDR3 is CASSFGVAGLGYGYTF. CDR3 coding DNA: TGTGCCAGCAGCTTCGGGGTAGCAGGGCTCGGCTATGGCTACACCTTC.

This chain connects TRBV10-2 to TRBJ2-2, with D unclear. This CDR3 has 15 amino acids. From germline, CDR1 is WSHSY and CDR2 SAAADI. V was trimmed by 2 bases and J by 1 base, leaving 8 bases between them. The CDR3 is CASSERERNTGELFF. CDR3 nucleotides: TGCGCCAGCAGTGAGAGGGAAAGGAACACCGGGGAGCTGTTTTTT.

This chain uses TRBV6-1 with TRBJ1-5; TRBD1 is a possible D gene (6 bases). The CDR3 is made up of 13 amino acids. Trimming pared 7 bases from V and 7 bases from J, leaving 14 bases between. Germline values: CDR1 MNHNS, CDR2 SASEGT. CDR3 amino acids: CASKGGDRQPQHF. As DNA, the CDR3 is TGTGCCAGCAAGGGGGGAGACCGCCAGCCCCAGCATTTT.

The chain recombines TRBV18 with TRBJ2-2, with D possibly matching TRBD2 (6 bases). Trimming took 5 bases from V and 5 from J, leaving 18 bases between them. The CDR3 has 16 residues. The germline gives CDR1 KGHSH, CDR2 LQKENI. DNA of the CDR3: TGTGCCAGCTCAGCCCTAGCGCCACCGGGTACCGGGGAGCTGTTTTTT. Amino acid sequence: CASSALAPPGTGELFF.

The chain joins TRBV11-3 to TRBJ2-2; perhaps TRBD2 as D (5 bases). There are 14 residues in the CDR3. Trimming took 4 bases from V and 6 from J, leaving 12 bases between them. Germline V CDR1 and CDR2: SGHNT, YENEEA. As DNA, the CDR3 is TGTGCCAGCAGCTCTAATTGGGGAGCCGGGGAGCTGTTTTTT. Its translation is CASSSNWGAGELFF.

In regard to this clone: Other nucleotide sequences in the sample specify the same CDR3. The chain has TRBV25-1 and TRBJ2-2, with D perhaps TRBD1 (5 bases). V lost 4 bases and J lost 1, with 7 bases in between. Germline lookup yields CDR1 MGHDK and CDR2 SYGVNS. The CDR3 loop spans 14 amino acids. CDR3 residues: CASSVTGNTGELFF. The CDR3 DNA is TGTGCCAGCAGTGTTACAGGGAACACCGGGGAGCTGTTTTTT.

As regards this clone: Other DNA sequences within the sample encode an identical CDR3. This chain links TRBV15 with TRBJ2-7; 11 positions match TRBD2. Germline V gives CDR1 LNHNV, CDR2 YYDKDF (reference sequence). V dropped 5 bases and J dropped 2; count of bases not matched to a gene: 5. The CDR3 loop spans 15 amino acids. This CDR3 is CATSRGTSGTYEQYF. In DNA form, the CDR3 reads TGTGCCACCAGCCGAGGGACTAGCGGTACCTACGAGCAGTACTTC.